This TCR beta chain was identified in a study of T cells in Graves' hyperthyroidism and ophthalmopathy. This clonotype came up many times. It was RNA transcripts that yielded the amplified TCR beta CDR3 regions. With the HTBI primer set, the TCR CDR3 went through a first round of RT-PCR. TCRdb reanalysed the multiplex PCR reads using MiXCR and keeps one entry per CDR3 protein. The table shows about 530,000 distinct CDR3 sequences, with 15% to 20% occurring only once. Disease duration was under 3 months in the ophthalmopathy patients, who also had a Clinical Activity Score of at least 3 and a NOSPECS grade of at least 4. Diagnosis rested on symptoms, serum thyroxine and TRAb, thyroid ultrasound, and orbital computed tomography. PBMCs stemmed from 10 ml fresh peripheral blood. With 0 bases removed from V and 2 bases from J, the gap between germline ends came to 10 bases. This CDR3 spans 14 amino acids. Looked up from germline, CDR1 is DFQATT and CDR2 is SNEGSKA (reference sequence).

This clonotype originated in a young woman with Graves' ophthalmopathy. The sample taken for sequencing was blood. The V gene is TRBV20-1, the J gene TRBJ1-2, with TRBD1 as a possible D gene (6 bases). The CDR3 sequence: CSARDGTGNYGYTF. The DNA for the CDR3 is TGCAGTGCTAGAGATGGCACAGGGAACTATGGCTACACCTTC.